This T cell receptor beta chain was sequenced in a study of early T cells in non-severe SARS-CoV-2 infection. This clonotype has at least ten counts. A single record per CDR3 protein comes from TCRdb applying MiXCR to the 5' RACE reads. The sample holds some 45,000 distinct CDR3 sequences, 5% to 6.5% seen once. This receptor was identified in an adult who was a healthcare worker with PCR-confirmed SARS-CoV-2 infection or an uninfected control (not recorded which). The material was whole blood, obtained at baseline.

Here the CDR3 reads CASSLAVLPYEQYF. The CDR3 DNA sequence: TGTGCCAGCAGCTTAGCGGTACTACCCTACGAGCAGTACTTC. The chain carries TRBV7-9 and TRBJ2-7; D remains unclear. Between the trimmed V and J ends, which lost 0 bases and 2 bases, there was a span of 8 bases. Germline CDR1 and CDR2: SEHNR and FQNEAQ (reference sequence). The CDR3 covers 14 residues.